Reported below is one TCR beta chain. Those enrolled in Seattle joined during active infection and were followed longitudinally afterward. This specimen comes from a study of blood T cell repertoires in COVID-19. The overall study: There were acute and convalescent COVID-19 samples, and they came from the United States, Italy and Spain. PBMCs, B-cell-depleted T cells, or T cells provided the cDNA or gDNA that made up the material.

The data were produced by immunoSEQ multiplex PCR, yet TCRdb's version contains in-frame clones alone and is incomplete. The data show approximately 210,000 clones, about 80% seen once. CDR3 length: 13 residues. V was pared by 9 bases and J by 5 bases, with 9 bases of the junction left unmatched. Germline loops: CDR1 MNHEY, CDR2 SVGAGI. Sequenced input: peripheral blood. V and J are TRBV6-5 and TRBJ1-1; 7 bases align to TRBD1. This clonotype was sampled from a woman older than 75 with COVID-19, enrolled during active disease. The CDR3 region is CASMLGQDTEAFF. The CDR3 bases are TGTGCCAGTATGTTAGGACAGGATACTGAAGCTTTCTTT.